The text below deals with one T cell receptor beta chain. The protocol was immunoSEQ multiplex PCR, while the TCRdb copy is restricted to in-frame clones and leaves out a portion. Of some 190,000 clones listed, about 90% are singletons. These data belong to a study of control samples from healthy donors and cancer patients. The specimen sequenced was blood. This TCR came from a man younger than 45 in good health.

The CDR3 protein is CASSPYGDGIPGGYTF. The CDR3 DNA reads TGCGCCAGCAGCCCCTACGGGGACGGGATTCCGGGTGGCTACACCTTC. The chain couples TRBV5-1 to TRBJ1-2, with D perhaps matching TRBD1 (5 bases). The CDR3 contains 16 residues. Germline CDR1 SGHRS, CDR2 YFSETQ. The ends were cut back, 4 bases at V and 7 bases at J, with 23 bases in the middle.